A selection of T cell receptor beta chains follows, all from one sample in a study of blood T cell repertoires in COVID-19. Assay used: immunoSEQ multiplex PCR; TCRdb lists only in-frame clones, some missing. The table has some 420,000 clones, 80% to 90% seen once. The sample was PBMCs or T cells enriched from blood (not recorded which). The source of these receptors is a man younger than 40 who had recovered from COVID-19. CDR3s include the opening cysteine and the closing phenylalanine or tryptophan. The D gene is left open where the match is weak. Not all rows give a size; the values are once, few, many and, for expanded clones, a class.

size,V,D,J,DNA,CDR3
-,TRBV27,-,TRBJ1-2,TGTGCCAGCAGTCCGGTAGGGAGGGCTAACTATGGCTACACCTTC,CASSPVGRANYGYTF
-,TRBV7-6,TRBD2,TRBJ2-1,TGTGCCAGCAGCTGGGAGGGGAGCTCCTACAATGAGCAGTTCTTC,CASSWEGSSYNEQFF
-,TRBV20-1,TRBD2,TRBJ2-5,TGCAGTGCTTGGGGGGGGGAGACCCAGTACTTC,CSAWGGETQYF
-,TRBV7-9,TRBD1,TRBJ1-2,TGTGCCAGCAGCTCCGTGACAGGGCTAACCTATGGCTACACCTTC,CASSSVTGLTYGYTF
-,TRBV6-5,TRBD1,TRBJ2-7,TGTGCCAGCAGCTGGGACAGGGGCTCCTACGAGCAGTACTTC,CASSWDRGSYEQYF
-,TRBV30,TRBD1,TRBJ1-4,TGTGCCTGGAGCGAAGGGGCTATCGCGACAGGGACTAATGAAAAACTGTTTTTT,CAWSEGAIATGTNEKLFF
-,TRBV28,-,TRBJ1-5,TGTGCCAGCAGTTTGGGCAACCAGCCCCAGCATTTT,CASSLGNQPQHF
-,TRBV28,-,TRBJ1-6,TGTGCCAGCAGTTTAGGGGTGATTGGGAGCTCCTATAATTCACCCCTCCACTTT,CASSLGVIGSSYNSPLHF
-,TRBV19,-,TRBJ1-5,TGTGCCAGTAGTACAGGGGTTGGGCAGCCCCAGCATTTT,CASSTGVGQPQHF
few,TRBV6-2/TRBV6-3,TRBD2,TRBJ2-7,TGTGCCAGCAGTAACGCCGGGACTAGCGGGGACTACGAGCAGTACTTC,CASSNAGTSGDYEQYF
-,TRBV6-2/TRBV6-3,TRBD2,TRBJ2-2,TGTGCCAGCAGTTACTCGACTAGCGGGAGAAGGGGCGGGGAGCTGTTTTTT,CASSYSTSGRRGGELFF
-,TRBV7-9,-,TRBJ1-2,TGTGCCAGCAGCTTACGGGGAGCATATGGCTACACCTTC,CASSLRGAYGYTF
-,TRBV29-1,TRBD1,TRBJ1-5,TGCAGCGTTGGGGACAGCCGGGACAATCAGCCCCAGCATTTT,CSVGDSRDNQPQHF
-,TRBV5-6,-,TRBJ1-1,TGTGCCAGCAGCTTGCGGGAGGGGATCGGCACTGAAGCTTTCTTT,CASSLREGIGTEAFF
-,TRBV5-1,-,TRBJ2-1,TGCGCCAGCAGCTACGAGGGCAGGTCCTACGGTGAGCAGTTCTTC,CASSYEGRSYGEQFF
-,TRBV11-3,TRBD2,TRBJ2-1,TGTGCCAGCAGCTTTCAGCGGGAGGGCCCGCAGTTCTTC,CASSFQREGPQFF
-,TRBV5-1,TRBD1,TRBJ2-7,TGCGCCAGCAGCTTGGTCCCAGGGGGCGAGCAGTACTTC,CASSLVPGGEQYF
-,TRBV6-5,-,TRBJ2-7,TGTGCCAGCATCCCCCAGGGTAGCTCCTACGAGCAGTACTTC,CASIPQGSSYEQYF
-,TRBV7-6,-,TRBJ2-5,TGTGCCAGCACATCCCCGGGGTACCAAGAGACCCAGTACTTC,CASTSPGYQETQYF
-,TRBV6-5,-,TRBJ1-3,TGTGCCAGCAGTTACTCGAGTCCTGACTCTGGAAACACCATATATTTT,CASSYSSPDSGNTIYF
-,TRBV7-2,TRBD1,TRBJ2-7,TGTGCCAGCAGCTCACCGAGGACAGGGGTCGAGCAGTACTTC,CASSSPRTGVEQYF
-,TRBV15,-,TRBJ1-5,TGTGCCACCAGCAAAGCCAATCAGCCCCAGCATTTT,CATSKANQPQHF
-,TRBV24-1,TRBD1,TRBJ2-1,TGTGCCACCAGTGTCGACAGGGGAAAAACGAATGAGCAGTTCTTC,CATSVDRGKTNEQFF
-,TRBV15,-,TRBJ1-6,TGTGCCACCAGCAGAGAGACTGCAATGTGGAGTTCACCCCTCCACTTT,CATSRETAMWSSPLHF
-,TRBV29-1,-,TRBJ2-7,TGCAGCGTGAGGCGCGGGACCTACGAGCAGTACTTC,CSVRRGTYEQYF
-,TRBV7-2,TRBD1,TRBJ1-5,TGTGCCAGCAGCTTAGGGGACAGGATTAATCAGCCCCAGCATTTT,CASSLGDRINQPQHF
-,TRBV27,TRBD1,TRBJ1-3,TGTGCCAGCAGTTTGAAAGGGGGCCTGGGGAACACCATATATTTT,CASSLKGGLGNTIYF
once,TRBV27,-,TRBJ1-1,TGTGCCAGCGGCCCCAAATTGAACACTGAAGCTTTCTTT,CASGPKLNTEAFF
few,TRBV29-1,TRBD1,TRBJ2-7,TGCAGCGTTGACCGGACAGGGGGCAACGAGCAGTACTTC,CSVDRTGGNEQYF
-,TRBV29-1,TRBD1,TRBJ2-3,TGCAGCGCCCCAGGCAGGGGGACAGATACGCAGTATTTT,CSAPGRGTDTQYF
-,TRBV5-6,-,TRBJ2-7,TGTGCCAGCAGCTTGTACGGGGACGAGCAGTACTTC,CASSLYGDEQYF
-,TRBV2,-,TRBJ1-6,TGTGCCAGCAGTGTTAGGACAGATAATTCACCCCTCCACTTT,CASSVRTDNSPLHF
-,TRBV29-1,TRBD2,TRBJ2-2,TGCAGCGTAAGGGCAGCGGGGACCGGGGAGCTGTTTTTT,CSVRAAGTGELFF
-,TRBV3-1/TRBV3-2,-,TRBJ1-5,TGTGCCAGCAGCCCCCTCCGTAATCAGCCCCAGCATTTT,CASSPLRNQPQHF
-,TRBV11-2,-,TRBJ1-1,TGTGCCAGCAGCTTATGGGAGACGGATGACGCTGAAGCTTTCTTT,CASSLWETDDAEAFF
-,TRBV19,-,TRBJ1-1,TGTGCCAGTAGGGCTGACAGTTCCGTTGCTTTCTTT,CASRADSSVAFF
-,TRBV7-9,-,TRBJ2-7,TGTGCCAGCACCCGACCTCTAGCCAGCGAGGCCTACGAGCAGTACTTC,CASTRPLASEAYEQYF
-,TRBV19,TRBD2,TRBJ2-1,TGTGCCAGTAGTACCACTAGCGGGAGGTCCTCGAGTGAGCAGTTCTTC,CASSTTSGRSSSEQFF
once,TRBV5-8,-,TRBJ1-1,TGTGCCAGCAGCTTGGTAGGCCGAACTCGGGCTGAAGCTTTCTTT,CASSLVGRTRAEAFF
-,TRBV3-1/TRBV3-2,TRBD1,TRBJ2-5,TGTGCCAGCAGCCAAGCCGGGACAGGGGAAGAGACCCAGTACTTC,CASSQAGTGEETQYF
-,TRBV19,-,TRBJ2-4,TGTGCCAGTACCGGCCCAGACCCGGGAGAAAACATTCAGTACTTC,CASTGPDPGENIQYF
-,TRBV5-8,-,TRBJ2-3,TGTGCCAGCAGCTTGGGGTTAACGGGGTCCACAGATACGCAGTATTTT,CASSLGLTGSTDTQYF
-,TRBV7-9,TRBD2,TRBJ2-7,TGTGCCAGCAGCCAGACCGGGACTAGTAGGTACGAGCAGTACTTC,CASSQTGTSRYEQYF
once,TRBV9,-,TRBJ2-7,TGTGCCAGCAGCGTAGGGAGCGGGTTCTCCTACGAGCAGTACTTC,CASSVGSGFSYEQYF
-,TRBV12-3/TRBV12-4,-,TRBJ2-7,TGTGCCAGCAGTCCTGACAGCTACGAGCAGTACTTC,CASSPDSYEQYF
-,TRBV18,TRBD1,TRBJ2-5,TGTGCCAGCTCATCTAACACCTGGACAGGGGGGCAAGAGACCCAGTACTTC,CASSSNTWTGGQETQYF
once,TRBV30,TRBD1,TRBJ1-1,TGTGCCTGGAGACGACAGGGGGCGAGCACTGAAGCTTTCTTT,CAWRRQGASTEAFF
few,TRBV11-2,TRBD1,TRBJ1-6,TGTGCCAGCAGCCGGGCCCCTCCAGGGGGCGATATGAATTCACCCCTCCACTTT,CASSRAPPGGDMNSPLHF
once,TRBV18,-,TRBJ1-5,TGTGCCAGCTCACTGGCGGGTCATCAGCCCCAGCATTTT,CASSLAGHQPQHF
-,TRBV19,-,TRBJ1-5,TGTGCCAGTAGGACTCGGTCAGGGGTTGTTAATCAGCCCCAGCATTTT,CASRTRSGVVNQPQHF